These 32 T cell receptor beta chains came from one sample sequenced in a study of cytotoxic CD8 clonotypes in ibrutinib-treated CLL. Using immunoSEQ multiplex PCR, the repertoire was profiled, and TCRdb retains in-frame clones only, with some absent. This sample carries roughly 170,000 clones, about 80% of them seen once, and the ten largest clones take about 4.3%. The sample here was PBMCs, taken after 24 months of ibrutinib treatment. The receptors were sampled from a human donor with chronic lymphocytic leukemia.

The J gene is TRBJ2-2, the V gene TRBV7-3; perhaps D is TRBD1 or TRBD2 (5 bases each). Germline CDR1 and CDR2: SGHTA and FQGTGA. Between the trimmed V and J ends, which lost 3 bases and 0 bases, there was a span of 11 bases. The CDR3 runs to 16 residues. CDR3: CASSFRQGPNTGELFF. The DNA for the CDR3 is TGTGCCAGCAGCTTTAGGCAGGGACCGAACACCGGGGAGCTGTTTTTT.

The gene calls are TRBV7-9 and TRBJ2-2; D perhaps matches TRBD1 (7 bases). Deletions cut 3 bases from V and 3 bases from J, with 11 bases between. Germline CDR1 reads SEHNR; CDR2 reads FQNEAQ (reference sequence). The CDR3 totals 15 residues. The CDR3 region is CASSFGGGHTGELFF. In nucleotides, the CDR3 is TGTGCCAGCAGCTTTGGAGGGGGCCACACCGGGGAGCTGTTTTTT.

The J gene is TRBJ1-2, the V gene TRBV6-5, with 7 bases aligning to TRBD1. The CDR3 has 14 residues. Germline V CDR1 and CDR2: MNHEY, SVGAGI. Unmatched junction bases numbered 9, after V lost 5 bases and J lost 6 bases. The DNA of the CDR3 is TGTGCCAGCAGTGGCGACAGGGAGAAGGATGGCTACACCTTC. Translation: CASSGDREKDGYTF.

The rearrangement joins TRBV14 to TRBJ2-1; the D gene is possibly TRBD2 (6 bases). The CDR3 is made up of 15 amino acids. The germline V gene has CDR1 SGHDN and CDR2 FVKESK. V lost 2 bases, J lost 3 bases, and 11 bases lay in between. In DNA form, the CDR3 reads TGTGCCAGCAGCCAACTCGGGACTCACTACAATGAGCAGTTCTTC. Protein product: CASSQLGTHYNEQFF.

The rearrangement uses TRBV7-9 and TRBJ1-1, with a weak D call TRBD1 (5 bases). The CDR3 consists of 12 residues. The V gene's germline CDR1 is SEHNR and CDR2 FQNEAQ (reference sequence). Trimming shortened V by 5 bases and J by 6 bases, and 10 bases separated the two germline ends. The CDR3 is CASSPGGSEAFF. CDR3 bases: TGTGCCAGCAGCCCGGGGGGTTCTGAAGCTTTCTTT.

The rearrangement joins TRBV27 to TRBJ2-1; 12 bases fit TRBD2. V lost 1 base, J lost 7 bases, and 5 bases stayed unmatched. The CDR3 is 16 residues long. Germline CDR1 MNHEY, CDR2 SMNVEV (reference sequence). The DNA for the CDR3 is TGTGCCAGCAGTTTATGGGCTAGCGGGAGGGAGAATGAGCAGTTCTTC. Translation gives CASSLWASGRENEQFF.

The V and J genes are TRBV5-1 and TRBJ2-7, with no clear D. The V gene lost 0 bases and the J gene lost 4 bases, with 2 bases spanning the gap. The CDR3 is made up of 11 amino acids. Germline V gene lookup returns CDR1 SGHRS and CDR2 YFSETQ. This CDR3 reads CASSLDYEQYF. CDR3 coding DNA: TGCGCCAGCAGCTTGGATTACGAGCAGTACTTC.

The chain combines TRBV7-2 with TRBJ1-2; possibly TRBD1 for D (5 bases). Germline assignment: CDR1 SGHTA and CDR2 FQGNSA. Trimming took off 5 bases at V and 10 bases at J, with 11 bases between the two ends. CDR3 size: 11 residues. This CDR3 is CASSPQGVYTF. In DNA, the CDR3 is TGTGCCAGCAGCCCCCAGGGAGTCTACACCTTC. Supplemented by reference TRBV7-2 and TRBJ1-2, the full variable domain reads GAGVSQSPSNKVTEKGKDVELRCDPISGHTALYWYRQSLGQGLEFLIYFQGNSAPDKSGLPSDRFSAERTGGSVSTLTIQRTQQEDSAVYLCASSPQGVYTFGSGTRLTVV.

CDR3 sequence reads: CARASGPGNSPLHF. The CDR3 region has the DNA TGTGCCAGGGCTTCCGGGCCTGGGAATTCACCCCTCCACTTT. The chain links TRBV19 to TRBJ1-6; D is uncertain. CDR1 and CDR2 from the germline V gene are LNHDA and SQIVND (reference sequence). Trimming removed 9 bases at V and 7 bases at J, with 16 bases between. The CDR3 is 14 amino acids.

V and J are TRBV27 and TRBJ2-5; tentatively, D is TRBD1 or TRBD2 (5 bases each). CDR3 length equals 16 residues. V was shortened by 8 bases and J by 4 bases, with 23 bases between the two germline ends. Germline values: CDR1 MNHEY, CDR2 SMNVEV (reference sequence). This CDR3 is CASGRAGQGIPETQYF. For the CDR3, the DNA is TGTGCCAGCGGCCGTGCGGGCCAGGGTATCCCAGAGACCCAGTACTTC.

This chain uses TRBV5-6 with TRBJ2-7; D is undetermined. Germline V gene lookup returns CDR1 SGHDT and CDR2 YYEEEE. V was cut by 0 bases and J by 2 bases, with 18 bases left in between. CDR3 size: 17 residues. Written as DNA, the CDR3 is TGTGCCAGCAGCTTGGGAGCTGCGGCCGCGTCCCCCTACGAGCAGTACTTC. It encodes CASSLGAAAASPYEQYF.

This clone occurred once. CDR3 region: CASSSRGSDTQYF. CDR3 nucleotide sequence: TGTGCCAGCAGCAGTAGGGGATCAGATACGCAGTATTTT. This chain links TRBV2 with TRBJ2-3, with D perhaps matching TRBD1 (5 bases). Germline-derived CDR1 and CDR2 are SNHLY and FYNNEI. Trimming removed 6 bases at V and 4 bases at J, with 11 bases between. The CDR3 runs 13 residues.

The rearrangement uses TRBV9 and TRBJ2-3; 10 bases align to TRBD2. Germline-derived CDR1 and CDR2 are SGDLS and YYNGEE. V shed 3 bases, J shed 2 bases, and the junction held 3 bases outside the gene matches. CDR3 length equals 15 residues. CDR3 bases: TGTGCCAGCAGCGGGACTAGCGGCTTCACAGATACGCAGTATTTT. It specifies CASSGTSGFTDTQYF.

Only a few counts were recorded for this clone. This may arise from a read error, as a much more abundant clone is one base away. The same CDR3 is also encoded by other DNA sequences in this sample. This sequence joins TRBV11-2 and TRBJ1-5; D not resolved. The V end lost 1 base, the J end lost 0 bases, and 1 base lay between the germline ends. CDR3 size: 13 residues. Germline lookup yields CDR1 SGHAT and CDR2 FQNNGV. CDR3 residues: CASSLGSNQPQHF. CDR3 DNA sequence: TGTGCCAGCAGCTTAGGTAGCAATCAGCCCCAGCATTTT.

This rearrangement joins TRBV7-2 to TRBJ1-4; no reliable D call. Germline lookup yields CDR1 SGHTA and CDR2 FQGNSA. Between the trimmed V and J ends, which lost 11 bases and 4 bases, there was a span of 14 bases. This CDR3 contains 13 residues. CDR3 sequence reads: CASSEGINEKLFF. CDR3 coding DNA: TGTGCCTCCTCGGAGGGAATTAATGAAAAACTGTTTTTT.

The gene calls are TRBV27 and TRBJ2-7; 10 bases agree with TRBD1. CDR1 MNHEY and CDR2 SMNVEV come from the germline V gene (reference sequence). CDR3 size: 15 residues. The V gene end was trimmed by 5 bases and the J gene end by 13 bases; junction bases not matched to a gene: 17. The CDR3 loop reads CASSPRTGGYNPFYF. CDR3 in DNA: TGTGCCAGCAGTCCTCGGACAGGGGGGTACAATCCCTTCTACTTC.

The genes are TRBV5-4 and TRBJ2-7, with a tentative D call TRBD1 (6 bases). Germline CDR1 reads SGHNT; CDR2 reads YYREEE (reference sequence). Trimming took 4 bases from V and 5 from J, leaving 19 bases between them. The CDR3 is made up of 15 amino acids. CDR3 region: CASSIQGIRGNEQYF. The DNA of the CDR3 is TGTGCCAGCAGCATACAGGGAATAAGGGGGAACGAGCAGTACTTC.

This chain links TRBV5-6 with TRBJ1-4, with 7 positions matching TRBD1. J was trimmed by 0 bases and V by 3 bases; bases with no gene match: 8. This CDR3 comprises 17 residues. Germline loops: CDR1 SGHDT, CDR2 YYEEEE. CDR3 nucleotides: TGTGCCAGCAGCTCGGGGCAGGGGGTCTCAACTAATGAAAAACTGTTTTTT. Translating it yields CASSSGQGVSTNEKLFF.

The gene calls are TRBV19 and TRBJ1-1; TRBD1 is a possible D gene (6 bases). In germline, CDR1 is LNHDA, CDR2 SQIVND (reference sequence). The V end was cut by 5 bases, the J end by 0 bases, with 16 bases between. The CDR3 runs to 16 residues. For the CDR3, the DNA is TGTGCCAGTAGTGGTATCAGGGGAAGCCTGAACACTGAAGCTTTCTTT. Translation gives CASSGIRGSLNTEAFF.

The V and J genes are TRBV2 and TRBJ2-5, with 8 positions matching TRBD2. The CDR3 consists of 17 residues. Germline V lookup: CDR1 SNHLY, CDR2 FYNNEI. The V and J ends lost 6 bases and 7 bases, in that order; junction bases with no gene match: 19. The CDR3 DNA reads as TGTGCCAGCAGATCCCGGGGGGGGAAAGGTAGCTCTGCGACCCAGTACTTC. Encoded protein: CASRSRGGKGSSATQYF.

The rearrangement links TRBV5-1 to TRBJ2-7; 12 bases match TRBD2. The CDR3 has 15 amino acids. Germline V gene data show CDR1 as SGHRS and CDR2 as YFSETQ. After removal of 4 bases from V and 2 bases from J, the junction contained 4 bases not matched to a gene. The CDR3 protein is CASSQTSGGPYEQYF. CDR3 in DNA: TGCGCCAGCAGCCAGACTAGCGGGGGCCCCTACGAGCAGTACTTC.

Note on this clone: The sample carries other DNA sequences with the same CDR3. This chain joins TRBV5-1 and TRBJ1-4; a possible D gene is TRBD1 (5 bases). Deletions cut 0 bases from V and 6 bases from J, with 12 bases between. Germline CDR1 SGHRS, CDR2 YFSETQ. The CDR3 runs 15 residues. The CDR3 bases are TGCGCCAGCAGCTTGGGGGGAGGGGCCTATGAAAAACTGTTTTTT. Translated, it gives CASSLGGGAYEKLFF.

V and J are TRBV13 and TRBJ2-1, with 10 positions matching TRBD2. CDR3 length equals 16 residues. Germline V gene lookup returns CDR1 PRHDT and CDR2 FYEKMQ (reference sequence). V dropped 4 bases and J dropped 7; count of bases not matched to a gene: 10. In DNA form, the CDR3 reads TGTGCCAGCAGCTCCCAAACTAGCGGGGCCATGAATGAGCAGTTCTTC. Protein sequence: CASSSQTSGAMNEQFF.

J is TRBJ1-4 and V is TRBV18; a weak D match, TRBD1 (5 bases). Trimming cost V 0 bases and J 7 bases, with 18 bases left between them. CDR3 length: 17 amino acids. The germline V gene encodes CDR1 KGHSH and CDR2 LQKENI. For the CDR3, the DNA is TGTGCCAGCTCACCACCCGGGTATGAGGGGAATGGTGAAAAACTGTTTTTT. This encodes CASSPPGYEGNGEKLFF.

This chain links TRBV18 with TRBJ1-2; TRBD1 might be the D (5 bases). V was trimmed by 3 bases and J by 4 bases, leaving 12 bases between them. CDR1 is KGHSH and CDR2 is LQKENI in the germline V gene. This CDR3 has 14 amino acids. CDR3 in DNA: TGTGCCAGCTCACCGGCGGAGGGGCCCTATGGCTACACCTTC. Its translation: CASSPAEGPYGYTF.

In its sample, this clone was seen once. The chain couples TRBV19 to TRBJ1-2; D gene ambiguous. CDR3 size: 15 residues. Trimming cost V 5 bases and J 5 bases, with 18 bases left between them. Germline CDR1 is LNHDA and CDR2 is SQIVND (reference sequence). The CDR3 region has the DNA TGTGCCAGTAGTGTTCCGGGCCATCCGGGGTATGGCTACACCTTC. This translates into CASSVPGHPGYGYTF.

This clone is a singleton in its sample. This chain connects TRBV5-1 to TRBJ2-5, with D perhaps TRBD1 or TRBD2 (5 bases each). Between the trimmed V and J ends, which lost 5 bases and 1 base, there was a span of 9 bases. The CDR3 is 13 residues long. From germline, CDR1 is SGHRS and CDR2 YFSETQ. The CDR3 DNA follows: TGCGCCAGCAGGGGGGTCGTCCAAGAGACCCAGTACTTC. Residues: CASRGVVQETQYF.

The chain employs TRBV7-9 and TRBJ1-4; D possibly corresponds to TRBD1 (5 bases). Between the trimmed V and J ends, which lost 5 bases and 5 bases, there was a span of 15 bases. Germline CDR1 and CDR2: SEHNR and FQNEAQ (reference sequence). This CDR3 spans 15 amino acids. Here the CDR3 DNA reads TGTGCCAGCAGCCCAGGAGCAGGGTGGAATGAAAAACTGTTTTTT. Protein product: CASSPGAGWNEKLFF.

This rearrangement joins TRBV9 to TRBJ1-2, with TRBD1 matching over 11 bases. Per the germline V gene, CDR1 is SGDLS and CDR2 is YYNGEE. There are 17 residues in the CDR3. Trimming cost V 0 bases and J 2 bases; bases outside gene matches: 6. CDR3 nucleotides: TGTGCCAGCAGCGTAGGATGGACAGGGGGCCTAAACTATGGCTACACCTTC. Translated: CASSVGWTGGLNYGYTF.

The chain uses TRBV7-2 and TRBJ1-2; no definite D call. Trimming removed 10 bases at V and 4 bases at J, with 13 bases between. The germline V gene has CDR1 SGHTA and CDR2 FQGNSA. This CDR3 spans 12 amino acids. The CDR3 region has the DNA TGTGCCAACAGTCGTGCGGGCTATGGCTACACCTTC. Its translation is CANSRAGYGYTF.

The V and J genes are TRBV6-1 and TRBJ1-2; D remains ambiguous. V lost 0 bases to trimming and J lost 8 bases, with 19 bases between them. The germline CDR1 and CDR2 sequences are MNHNS and SASEGT. CDR3 length equals 16 residues. The CDR3 DNA is TGTGCCAGCAGTGAAGCCGCGGTACGGGCCCCATTCGGCTACACCTTC. This sequence encodes CASSEAAVRAPFGYTF.

The V call is TRBV30, the J call TRBJ2-7; tentatively, D is TRBD2 (5 bases). Trimming pared 2 bases from V and 5 bases from J, leaving 13 bases between. From germline, CDR1 is GTSNPN and CDR2 SVGIG (reference sequence). The CDR3 consists of 13 residues. CDR3: CAWSRIFGDEQYF. DNA for the CDR3: TGTGCCTGGAGTAGAATATTCGGGGACGAGCAGTACTTC.